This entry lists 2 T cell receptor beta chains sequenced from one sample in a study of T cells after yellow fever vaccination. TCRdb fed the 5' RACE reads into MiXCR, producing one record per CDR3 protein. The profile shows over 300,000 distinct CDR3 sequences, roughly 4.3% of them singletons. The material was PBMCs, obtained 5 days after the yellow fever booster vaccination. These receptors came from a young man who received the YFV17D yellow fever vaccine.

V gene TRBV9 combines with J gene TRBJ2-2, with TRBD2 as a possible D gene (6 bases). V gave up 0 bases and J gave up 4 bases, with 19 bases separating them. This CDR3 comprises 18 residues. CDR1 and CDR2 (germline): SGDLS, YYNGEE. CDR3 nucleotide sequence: TGTGCCAGCAGCGTAGAGGCCCTGTGGGGGGTCTCCACCGGGGAGCTGTTTTTT. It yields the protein CASSVEALWGVSTGELFF.

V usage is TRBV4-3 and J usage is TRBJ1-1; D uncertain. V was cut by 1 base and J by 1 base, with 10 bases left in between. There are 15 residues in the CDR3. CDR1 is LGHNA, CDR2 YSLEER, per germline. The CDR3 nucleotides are TGCGCCAGCAGCCAAGGGCCCGGGAGGAACACTGAAGCTTTCTTT. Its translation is CASSQGPGRNTEAFF.